A selection of T cell receptor beta chains follows, all from one sample in a study of T cells in Graves' hyperthyroidism and ophthalmopathy. TCRdb re-called the multiplex PCR reads through MiXCR, storing one row per CDR3 protein. The sample contains a few hundred thousand distinct CDR3 sequences, around 16% of which appear only once. Sequencing was carried out using blood. These receptors all stem from a woman between 25 and 40 years old with Graves' hyperthyroidism. CDR3s include the opening cysteine and the closing phenylalanine or tryptophan. The order of the fields is V gene, J gene, CDR3 protein.

>TRBV5-1|TRBJ2-1
CASSLEAGYNEQFF
>TRBV20-1|TRBJ2-6
CSARTGGANVLTF
>TRBV2|TRBJ1-6
CASSEASRINSPLHF
>TRBV12-5|TRBJ2-2
CASGLVLGDLRGTANTGELFF
>TRBV7-2|TRBJ1-2
CASSEASGRNVGYTF
>TRBV5-4|TRBJ2-1
CASSPPDRGQDNEQFF
>TRBV12-3/TRBV12-4|TRBJ1-6
CASSRQGANSPLHF
>TRBV5-1|TRBJ2-2
CASSPGLAGRGELFF
>TRBV20-1|TRBJ1-2
CSARDPGGAALGYTF
>TRBV19|TRBJ2-7
CASSIGDPTGEQYF
>TRBV18|TRBJ2-4
CASSPGSAKNIQYF
>TRBV5-1|TRBJ2-2
CASRGQGVTGELFF
>TRBV5-6|TRBJ2-7
CASSSQGTAGEQYF
>TRBV3-1|TRBJ2-7
CASRHQPAGGGYEQYF
>TRBV3-1|TRBJ1-6
CASSQESSPLHF
>TRBV27|TRBJ2-1
CASTGPGPYNEQFF
>TRBV6-1|TRBJ1-5
CASRGGDQPQHF
>TRBV11-2|TRBJ1-4
CASSLRAFSTNEKLFF
>TRBV12-3/TRBV12-4|TRBJ2-5
CASSFAGILRETQYF
>TRBV7-2|TRBJ1-4
CASSSLGKLFF
>TRBV6-2/TRBV6-3|TRBJ2-2
CASSYGGTGELFF
>TRBV3-1|TRBJ2-1
CASSVPSSEQFF
>TRBV5-1|TRBJ2-1
CASTFPGLAGYNEQFF
>TRBV10-3|TRBJ1-4
CAISPGQGDEKLFF
>TRBV30|TRBJ1-2
CACRDRAAQGYTF
>TRBV27|TRBJ2-1
CASARYLPSGSSYNEQFF
>TRBV11-2|TRBJ1-1
CASSLDTWTGSPLNTEAFF
>TRBV2|TRBJ2-3
CASITGLADPIDTQYF
>TRBV6-2/TRBV6-3|TRBJ2-5
CASSYRTGEGETQYF
>TRBV6-1|TRBJ2-5
CASRKRIQETQYF
>TRBV5-1|TRBJ2-7
CASSLGTGQAYEQYF
>TRBV19|TRBJ1-1
CASSMAPGSGDTEAFF
>TRBV12-3/TRBV12-4|TRBJ2-7
CASKVGGTSYEQYF
>TRBV29-1|TRBJ2-7
CSVFNDNSYEQYF
>TRBV7-3|TRBJ2-4
CASSLSSGRNIQYF
>TRBV4-2|TRBJ2-3
CASTYRGGSTDTQYF
>TRBV5-1|TRBJ2-7
CASSLGPGPLEQYF
>TRBV15|TRBJ2-2
CATSNSDRGRNGELFF
>TRBV30|TRBJ2-7
CAWRSDWGGQYF
>TRBV28|TRBJ2-3
CASSPGTSGLGGTDTQYF
>TRBV20-1|TRBJ2-5
CSARLVGGSAETQYF
>TRBV7-3|TRBJ2-1
CASSLSGTYNEQFF
>TRBV27|TRBJ2-7
CASSLTTGAYEQYF
>TRBV6-2/TRBV6-3|TRBJ2-7
CASTPGSSYEQYF
>TRBV4-2|TRBJ2-7
CASSYRPTGLAGDEQYF
>TRBV2|TRBJ2-7
CASSEGPLGHEQYF
>TRBV3-1|TRBJ2-1
CASSQSGARVKSSYNEQFF
>TRBV18|TRBJ1-2
CASSSSTENYGYTF
>TRBV20-1|TRBJ2-1
CSAPSGRGSYNEQFF
>TRBV7-2|TRBJ1-6
CASSLAFFRGLNSPLHF
>TRBV15|TRBJ1-3
CATSRLQGGGNTIYF
>TRBV18|TRBJ1-2
CASSPPLVGYGYTF
>TRBV24-1|TRBJ2-1
CATSDPTGSSYNEQFF
>TRBV20-1|TRBJ2-2
CSAFTSGANTGELFF
>TRBV6-2/TRBV6-3|TRBJ1-5
CASRVGAPSQPQHF